The 27 T cell receptor beta chains given below trace back to one sample, sequenced in a study of T cell repertoires in cytomegalovirus infection. TCRdb reanalysed the reads using MiXCR and keeps one entry per CDR3 protein. Of fewer than 200,000 distinct CDR3 sequences listed, roughly a fifth are singletons. The sequenced sample consisted of PBMCs. Every receptor here comes from a human donor in good health (CMV status not recorded). Some clones in this sample may be carry-over from other donors' samples.

With respect to this clonotype: A read error may produce the germline difference seen at one junction end. The chain combines TRBV6-1 with TRBJ1-2; 9 bases match TRBD1. This CDR3 is built from 15 residues. Germline V lookup: CDR1 MNHNS, CDR2 SASEGT. The DNA for the CDR3 is TGTGCCAGCAGAGAAGTACAGGGGGCGGCGGATGGCTACACCTTC. Amino acids: CASREVQGAADGYTF.

This clonotype showed up just a few times. The rearrangement joins TRBV19 to TRBJ2-7, with 7 bases lining up with TRBD1. Trimming took 4 bases from V and 2 from J; bases not matched to a gene: 5. The CDR3 sequence is 14 residues long. The germline V gene has CDR1 LNHDA and CDR2 SQIVND (reference sequence). The CDR3 loop is CASSNDRDPYEQYF. The CDR3, as DNA: TGTGCCAGTAGTAATGACAGGGACCCCTACGAGCAGTACTTC.

In this sample, this clonotype turned up a few times. The chain joins TRBV3-1 to TRBJ1-5; D is unresolved. The V gene's germline CDR1 is LGHDT and CDR2 YNNKEL (reference sequence). V was pared by 1 base and J by 6 bases, with 13 bases between. The CDR3 has 15 residues. Written as DNA, the CDR3 is TGTGCCAGCAGCCAAGCACGGGGTGAGCGTCAGCCCCAGCATTTT. Residues: CASSQARGERQPQHF.

This clonotype was counted only a few times. Since a much larger clone is just one base distant, this may be a read error. This chain joins TRBV7-6 and TRBJ2-2; no firm D call. The CDR3 loop spans 13 amino acids. Trimming pared 1 base from V and 3 bases from J, leaving 3 bases between. Germline V gene sequence: CDR1 SGHVS, CDR2 FNYEAQ. The chain's CDR3 is CASSLGHTGELFF. DNA for the CDR3: TGTGCCAGCAGCTTAGGACACACCGGGGAGCTGTTTTTT.

The gene calls are TRBV15 and TRBJ2-1; 7 bases match TRBD2. The CDR3 length is 12 residues. J gave up 8 bases and V 7 bases, and 5 bases lay outside the gene matches. Germline-derived CDR1 and CDR2 are LNHNV and YYDKDF (reference sequence). The CDR3 loop reads CATKVGGDEQFF. The CDR3 nucleotides read TGTGCCACCAAAGTGGGGGGGGATGAGCAGTTCTTC.

The sample holds a few counts of this clonotype. V and J are TRBV27 and TRBJ2-7, with 9 bases fitting TRBD1. Trimming at V came to 5 bases and at J to 0 bases, leaving 8 bases not matched to a gene. CDR1 MNHEY and CDR2 SMNVEV come from the germline V gene (reference sequence). CDR3 size: 16 residues. For the CDR3, the DNA is TGTGCCAGCAGTCCGCGGACAGGGGTCTACTCCTACGAGCAGTACTTC. It specifies CASSPRTGVYSYEQYF.

In its sample, this clonotype was seen a few times. The V call is TRBV19, the J call TRBJ1-5; the D is unclear. Between the trimmed V and J ends, which lost 1 base and 6 bases, there was a span of 4 bases. Germline values: CDR1 LNHDA, CDR2 SQIVND (reference sequence). This CDR3 has 12 residues. CDR3 region: CASSIGGQPQHF. Written as DNA, the CDR3 is TGTGCCAGTAGTATAGGTGGTCAGCCCCAGCATTTT. Based on the CDR3 plus reference TRBV19 and TRBJ1-5, the full variable domain is DGGITQSPKYLFRKEGQNVTLSCEQNLNHDAMYWYRQDPGQGLRLIYYSQIVNDFQKGDIAEGYSVSREKKESFPLTVTSAQKNPTAFYLCASSIGGQPQHFGDGTRLSIL.

The chain joins TRBV20-1 to TRBJ2-3; 7 bases are shared with TRBD2. Germline V lookup: CDR1 DFQATT, CDR2 SNEGSKA (reference sequence). Trimming removed 5 bases from V and 7 bases from J; junction bases left unmatched: 15. CDR3 length: 15 residues. CDR3 amino acids: CSADAPGRGGYTQYF. The CDR3 nucleotides read TGCAGTGCTGACGCGCCTGGGAGGGGAGGGTATACGCAGTATTTT.

This clonotype showed up just a few times. V is TRBV6-2 or TRBV6-3 and J is TRBJ2-5, with TRBD1 identical over 9 bases. The junction had 3 bases not matched to a gene; V was cut back by 5 bases and J by 2 bases. Germline values: CDR1 MNHEY, CDR2 SVGEGT. This CDR3 is 14 amino acids long. CDR3 sequence reads: CASSTGGGQETQYF. DNA of the CDR3: TGTGCCAGCAGTACAGGGGGCGGGCAAGAGACCCAGTACTTC.

At least ten counts were recorded for this clonotype. DNA for the CDR3: TGTGCCAGCAGCATCACCGGGACAAAGTACGAGCAGTACTTC. This codes for CASSITGTKYEQYF. This sequence joins TRBV7-2 and TRBJ2-7, with D possibly matching TRBD1 (6 bases). With 5 bases removed from V and 4 bases from J, the gap between germline ends came to 15 bases. Germline V gives CDR1 SGHTA, CDR2 FQGNSA. The CDR3 spans 14 residues.

The chain links TRBV5-4 to TRBJ2-2; no reliable D call. Germline CDR1 SGHNT, CDR2 YYREEE (reference sequence). V lost 4 bases and J 0 bases, leaving 10 bases between the germline ends. This CDR3 has 15 amino acids. CDR3 amino acids: CASSPYNSNTGELFF. DNA of the CDR3: TGTGCCAGCAGCCCGTACAACTCGAACACCGGGGAGCTGTTTTTT. Full variable domain (missing parts from reference TRBV5-4 and TRBJ2-2): ETGVTQSPTHLIKTRGQQVTLRCSSQSGHNTVSWYQQALGQGPQFIFQYYREEENGRGNFPPRFSGLQFPNYSSELNVNALELDDSALYLCASSPYNSNTGELFFGEGSRLTVL.

This clonotype was found a few times. V gene TRBV28 combines with J gene TRBJ1-4; no clear D. Trimming cost V 5 bases and J 4 bases, with 17 bases left between them. CDR1 MDHEN and CDR2 SYDVKM come from the germline V gene. The CDR3 spans 16 residues. CDR3 sequence: CASSLPGTGVNEKLFF. DNA for the CDR3: TGTGCCAGCAGTCTACCAGGAACGGGAGTTAATGAAAAACTGTTTTTT.

The rearrangement links TRBV6-5 to TRBJ1-2; a possible D gene is TRBD1 (6 bases). This CDR3 is 11 amino acids long. Germline CDR1 and CDR2: MNHEY and SVGAGI. Trimming left V 8 bases short and J 7 bases short, with 11 bases between. Here the CDR3 reads CASGRGGGYTF. For the CDR3, the DNA is TGTGCCAGCGGCAGGGGCGGTGGCTACACCTTC.

This clonotype was seen ten or more times. The gene calls are TRBV7-8 and TRBJ2-5, with 9 bases fitting TRBD1. This CDR3 is built from 14 residues. Germline assignment: CDR1 SGHVS and CDR2 FQNEAQ. Trimming took 5 bases from V and 5 from J; bases not matched to a gene: 6. Here the CDR3 DNA reads TGTGCCAGCAGCCCGGGACAGGGTATGGAGACCCAGTACTTC. Translated, it gives CASSPGQGMETQYF.

This rearrangement joins TRBV28 to TRBJ2-1; D is tentatively TRBD1 or TRBD2 (5 bases each). This CDR3 has 12 residues. The germline V and J ends were trimmed by 7 bases and 9 bases, with 13 bases remaining between them. CDR1 is MDHEN, CDR2 SYDVKM, per germline. Written as DNA, the CDR3 is TGTGCCAGCACCGGGGACCTCCTTGAGCAGTTCTTC. Translation gives CASTGDLLEQFF.

This clonotype was recorded a few times. This chain links TRBV20-1 with TRBJ2-3; possibly TRBD2 for D (7 bases). Germline values: CDR1 DFQATT, CDR2 SNEGSKA (reference sequence). Trimming took 0 bases from V and 5 from J, leaving 15 bases between them. The CDR3 length is 15 residues. CDR3 coding DNA: TGCAGTGCTAGAGACGTGGGGGGGCCCAGAGATACGCAGTATTTT. This sequence encodes CSARDVGGPRDTQYF.

This clonotype was seen only a few times. The chain recombines TRBV15 with TRBJ2-2; the D gene could be TRBD1 or TRBD2 (5 bases each). The germline gives CDR1 LNHNV, CDR2 YYDKDF (reference sequence). V was pared by 0 bases and J by 7 bases, with 9 bases between. This CDR3 comprises 14 residues. The CDR3 coding sequence is TGTGCCACCAGCAGAGACGGGGCGGGCGGGGAGCTGTTTTTT. As protein: CATSRDGAGGELFF.

This clonotype appeared a single time. The genes are TRBV4-3 and TRBJ1-3, with D perhaps TRBD1 (6 bases). Germline V gene sequence: CDR1 LGHNA, CDR2 YSLEER. V lost 0 bases and J 4 bases, leaving 10 bases between the germline ends. This CDR3 has 15 amino acids. The CDR3 coding sequence is TGCGCCAGCAGCCAAGATCAGGGGCTGGGAAACACCATATATTTT. Amino acid sequence: CASSQDQGLGNTIYF.

CDR3 protein: CASSSRPTEREQYF. CDR3 bases: TGTGCCAGCAGCTCCCGACCGACAGAGCGCGAGCAGTACTTC. V and J are TRBV11-2 and TRBJ2-7; weak D call: TRBD1 (5 bases). Trimming shortened V by 4 bases and J by 6 bases, and 16 bases separated the two germline ends. The CDR3 runs to 14 residues. Germline values: CDR1 SGHAT, CDR2 FQNNGV.

The CDR3 is CASSVGPGTNTPGANVLTF. The CDR3 DNA follows: TGTGCCAGCAGCGTAGGTCCAGGGACAAACACCCCTGGGGCCAACGTCCTGACTTTC. The genes are TRBV9 and TRBJ2-6; TRBD1 is a possible D gene (6 bases). V lost 0 bases and J 2 bases, leaving 18 bases between the germline ends. CDR3 length: 19 amino acids. The germline gives CDR1 SGDLS, CDR2 YYNGEE.

This clonotype was observed at least ten times. This chain links TRBV7-6 with TRBJ2-1; 8 bases line up with TRBD2. The CDR3 spans 15 residues. Unmatched junction bases numbered 6, after V lost 2 bases and J lost 6 bases. The V gene's germline CDR1 is SGHVS and CDR2 FNYEAQ. CDR3 bases: TGTGCCAGCAGCTTAATGCGGGGGGCCAGCAATGAGCAGTTCTTC. It yields the protein CASSLMRGASNEQFF.

This clonotype has just a few counts. The chain employs TRBV2 and TRBJ1-1; D is uncertain. The length of the CDR3 is 11 residues. Germline values: CDR1 SNHLY, CDR2 FYNNEI. V was clipped by 3 bases and J by 3 bases, with 2 bases between them. The CDR3, as DNA: TGTGCCAGCAGTGAGTACACTGAAGCTTTCTTT. Its protein product is CASSEYTEAFF. The entire variable domain, with the rest obtained from reference TRBV2 and TRBJ1-1, is as follows: EPEVTQTPSHQVTQMGQEVILRCVPISNHLYFYWYRQILGQKVEFLVSFYNNEISEKSEIFDDQFSVERPDGSNFTLKIRSTKLEDSAMYFCASSEYTEAFFGQGTRLTVV.

This clonotype was counted many times. The V call is TRBV10-3, the J call TRBJ2-3, with 9 bases matching TRBD1. The J segment lost 5 bases and the V segment lost 6 bases, leaving 3 bases of the junction unmatched. The germline gives CDR1 ENHRY, CDR2 SYGVKD. The CDR3 has 13 amino acids. CDR3 amino acids: CAIRRTGEDTQYF. The CDR3 DNA is TGTGCCATCAGACGGACAGGGGAAGATACGCAGTATTTT.

The V call is TRBV24-1, the J call TRBJ2-1, with 7 positions matching TRBD2. The CDR3 contains 15 residues. J gave up 7 bases and V 3 bases, and 8 bases lay outside the gene matches. CDR1 is KGHDR, CDR2 SFDVKD, per germline. In DNA form, the CDR3 reads TGTGCCACCAGTGATATGGCGGGAGAGGGGAATGAGCAGTTCTTC. Amino acid sequence: CATSDMAGEGNEQFF.

This clonotype was picked up a small number of times. The CDR3 coding sequence is TGTGCCAGCAGTTATACAAGGTCCCAGGGCTCTCTCCACTTT. Its translation: CASSYTRSQGSLHF. The chain joins TRBV6-2 or TRBV6-3 to TRBJ1-6, with D perhaps matching TRBD1 (5 bases). With 3 bases removed from V and 16 bases from J, the gap between germline ends came to 19 bases. The germline V gene encodes CDR1 MNHEY and CDR2 SVGEGT. The CDR3 contains 14 residues.

This clonotype was found many times. The J gene is TRBJ2-2, the V gene TRBV7-2; D remains unclear. This CDR3 is 14 amino acids long. Trimming took 3 bases from V and 6 from J, leaving 11 bases between them. Germline values: CDR1 SGHTA, CDR2 FQGNSA. The CDR3 sequence is CASSLNRMAGELFF. For the CDR3, the DNA is TGTGCCAGCAGCTTGAACAGAATGGCCGGGGAGCTGTTTTTT.

The sample holds many counts of this clonotype. The chain combines TRBV4-2 with TRBJ2-3, with TRBD2 as a possible D gene (6 bases). Germline assignment: CDR1 LGHNA and CDR2 YNFKEQ. The V end was cut by 0 bases, the J end by 3 bases, with 16 bases between. This CDR3 has 17 amino acids. CDR3 amino acids: CASSQEIRAGGTDTQYF. Here the CDR3 DNA reads TGTGCCAGCAGCCAAGAGATCAGAGCGGGTGGGACAGATACGCAGTATTTT.